This is a list of T cell receptor beta chains from one sample in a study of blood T cells in healthy people across ages. TCRdb analysed the 5' RACE reads with MiXCR anew, one entry per CDR3 protein. The table has about 400,000 distinct CDR3 sequences, about 55% seen once. Sequences were obtained from blood. The receptors stem from a man in his sixties in good health. Each CDR3 is given with its conserved first and last residue. A D gene is named only where the DNA matches it firmly. Size values are once, few and many counts, or a class for expanded clones, and some rows have none.

.,TRBJ1-6,15,TRBV15,few,TGTGCCACCAGCAGAGATTTGGCAGGGCACTCACCCCTCCACTTT,CATSRDLAGHSPLHF
TRBD1,TRBJ2-5,11,TRBV7-2,few,TGTGCCAGCAGCTTTGACAGGGCCGGGTACTTC,CASSFDRAGYF
TRBD2,TRBJ2-1,15,TRBV7-8,.,TGTGCCAGCAGCTTTCAGGGACTAGCGGACAATGAGCAGTTCTTC,CASSFQGLADNEQFF
.,TRBJ2-7,12,TRBV24-1,few,TGTGCCACCAGTGTCAAGGACTCCGAGCAGTACTTC,CATSVKDSEQYF
TRBD2,TRBJ2-4,16,TRBV11-2,.,TGTGCCAGCAGCTTACGAGGGAGCGGGGGCAAAAACATTCAGTACTTC,CASSLRGSGGKNIQYF
.,TRBJ2-1,15,TRBV29-1,few,TGCAGCGTTTCCTTTGGGGGGAATTCCTACAATGAGCAGTTCTTC,CSVSFGGNSYNEQFF
TRBD1,TRBJ2-5,19,TRBV5-1,.,TGCGCCAGCAGCCCAAGAGGGGGGCCCGGGACAGGGGGCCAAGAGACCCAGTACTTC,CASSPRGGPGTGGQETQYF
.,TRBJ2-3,17,TRBV4-2,.,TGTGCCAGCAGCCTGCCCGCCCGGGGGGCGGGGGCAAATACGCAGTATTTT,CASSLPARGAGANTQYF
.,TRBJ2-6,12,TRBV20-1,.,TGCAGTGCTCTTCTAGGGGCCAACGTCCTGACTTTC,CSALLGANVLTF
.,TRBJ2-1,12,TRBV29-1,.,TGCAGCGTTGGGCGGGACGGGAGTGTCAAGTTCTTC,CSVGRDGSVKFF
TRBD1,TRBJ2-7,17,TRBV7-9,few,TGTGCCAGCAGCCCCGGGACAGGGGGCAACCCCTCCTACGAGCAGTACTTC,CASSPGTGGNPSYEQYF
.,TRBJ2-7,15,TRBV7-2,.,TGTGCCAGCAGCGGACGTGGGGGACGGAACTACGAGCAGTACTTC,CASSGRGGRNYEQYF
TRBD1,TRBJ2-5,16,TRBV6-5,.,TGTGCCAGCAGGAGTCCGGGACAGGGTTACCAGGAGACCCAGTACTTC,CASRSPGQGYQETQYF
.,TRBJ2-7,16,TRBV6-5,.,TGTGCCAGCAGTTACTCCCGGACAGCCATCTCCTACGAGCAGTACTTC,CASSYSRTAISYEQYF
.,TRBJ2-1,13,TRBV7-2,.,TGTGCCAGCAGCTTAAAAGCGGGCAATGAGCAGTTCTTC,CASSLKAGNEQFF
TRBD2,TRBJ2-5,17,TRBV6-2/TRBV6-3,.,TGTGCCAGCAGTTATGGGGTAGCGGGGGTATTACAAGAGACCCAGTACTTC,CASSYGVAGVLQETQYF
.,TRBJ2-1,13,TRBV29-1,.,TGCAGCGTTGCGCACGGCAAAAGCAATGAGCAGTTCTTC,CSVAHGKSNEQFF
.,TRBJ2-1,17,TRBV6-2/TRBV6-3,.,TGTGCCAGCAGTTACTCGACTCTAGCGATCTCCTACAATGAGCAGTTCTTC,CASSYSTLAISYNEQFF
TRBD1,TRBJ2-5,14,TRBV6-6,many,TGTGCCAGCAGTCGACAGGGTTGGGTAGAGACCCAGTACTTC,CASSRQGWVETQYF
.,TRBJ2-7,13,TRBV14,.,TGTGCCAGCAGCCCTTATTCAACCTACGAGCAGTACTTC,CASSPYSTYEQYF
.,TRBJ1-5,14,TRBV2,many,TGTGCCTCCGCAGGGCTCAATAGCAATCAGCCCCAGCATTTT,CASAGLNSNQPQHF
TRBD2,TRBJ2-2,16,TRBV3-1,.,TGTGCCAGCAGCCCTCGACTAGCGGGGGGGCCCGGGGAGCTGTTTTTT,CASSPRLAGGPGELFF
TRBD2,TRBJ2-5,16,TRBV7-2,.,TGTGCCAGCAGCTTATCAGGGGCGGGAGGGCAAGAGACCCAGTACTTC,CASSLSGAGGQETQYF
.,TRBJ2-3,13,TRBV7-2,.,TGTGCCAGCAGCGTATACTACACAGATACGCAGTATTTT,CASSVYYTDTQYF
TRBD1,TRBJ2-3,15,TRBV5-5,.,TGTGCCAGCAGCTTTGGGACAGGGCGCCCAGATACGCAGTATTTT,CASSFGTGRPDTQYF
.,TRBJ2-7,13,TRBV19,.,TGTGCCAGCCAAGGACGGACTACCTACGAGCAGTACTTC,CASQGRTTYEQYF
.,TRBJ2-1,14,TRBV27,.,TGTGCCAGCAGTCGCCCAGGGATTGACGGTGAGCAGTTCTTC,CASSRPGIDGEQFF
TRBD2,TRBJ2-7,14,TRBV5-1,.,TGCGCCAGCGGTACTAGCGGGCTCCACAATGAGCAGTACTTC,CASGTSGLHNEQYF
.,TRBJ2-6,12,TRBV2,.,TGTGCCAGCAGTGCTGGGGCCAACGTCCTGACTTTC,CASSAGANVLTF
.,TRBJ2-1,14,TRBV10-3,.,TGTGCCATCAGTGGCAGGGTGCACCACAATGAGCAGTTCTTC,CAISGRVHHNEQFF
.,TRBJ2-5,11,TRBV7-2,many,TGTGCCAGCAGCTTTAGGGAGACCCAGTACTTC,CASSFRETQYF
TRBD1,TRBJ2-4,14,TRBV7-3,.,TGTGCCAGCAGCGCAGACAGGGGCCGGAGGGAGCAGTACTTC,CASSADRGRREQYF
.,TRBJ2-3,14,TRBV5-1,.,TGCGCCAGCAGCCCGGGGGACTTCACAGATACGCAGTATTTT,CASSPGDFTDTQYF
TRBD2,TRBJ2-7,18,TRBV11-2,few,TGTGCCAGCAGCTTAGCTTGGACTAGCGGGAGTTCCTCCTACGAGCAGTACTTC,CASSLAWTSGSSSYEQYF
.,TRBJ2-7,13,TRBV3-1,.,TGTGCCAGCAGCAAGGACTTAGTCTACGAGCAGTACTTC,CASSKDLVYEQYF
.,TRBJ2-7,12,TRBV3-1,many,TGTGCCAGCAGCCAAAGAAGGGCGGAGCAGTACTTC,CASSQRRAEQYF
TRBD1,TRBJ2-6,20,TRBV27,few,TGTGCCAGCAGTTTATACCGGGACAGGGTTTCCAGCTCTGGGGCCAACGTCCTGACTTTC,CASSLYRDRVSSSGANVLTF
.,TRBJ2-7,14,TRBV6-2/TRBV6-3,few,TGTGCCAGCAGTTCCACAGGGAGCACCTACGAGCAGTACTTC,CASSSTGSTYEQYF
.,TRBJ2-7,13,TRBV12-3/TRBV12-4,many,TGTGCCAGCAGTCGCAATTCTATCTACGAGCAGTACTTC,CASSRNSIYEQYF
.,TRBJ1-2,13,TRBV18,.,TGTGCCAGCTCACCAGGGGGATGGGACGGCTACACCTTC,CASSPGGWDGYTF
TRBD2,TRBJ2-7,14,TRBV5-1,.,TGCGCCAGCAGCCTGACTAGCGGGACCCGCGAGCAGTACTTC,CASSLTSGTREQYF
.,TRBJ1-2,14,TRBV27,.,TGTGCCAGCAGACCCGACAGGCCCCCCTATGGCTACACCTTC,CASRPDRPPYGYTF
.,TRBJ1-2,16,TRBV6-2/TRBV6-3,few,TGTGCCAGCAGTTATAGGACGTCGGGCGGCCGGTCGGGCTACACCTTC,CASSYRTSGGRSGYTF